This TCR beta chain comes out of a study of OX40 agonist ivuxolimab in advanced cancers. CDR1 and CDR2 (germline): LGHNT, FRNRAP. V lost 5 bases, J lost 9 bases, and 12 bases lay in between. The CDR3 length is 12 residues. Some clones are missing from TCRdb's copy, which holds only in-frame ones; the method was immunoSEQ multiplex PCR. Here the sample spans some 80,000 clones, nearly 90% being singletons. This chain uses TRBV12-5 with TRBJ2-3, with D uncertain. The sequencing used CD4+ or CD8+ T cells sorted from blood, collected in a trial of the OX40 agonist ivuxolimab. The TCR comes from an adult with an advanced solid tumor such as melanoma, head and neck, liver or kidney cancer. DNA of the CDR3: TGTGCTAGTGGTATTCAGCCTGCGACGCAGTATTTT. Its protein is CASGIQPATQYF.